The 31 T cell receptor beta chains given below trace back to one sample, sequenced in a study of blood T cell repertoires in COVID-19. Assay used: immunoSEQ multiplex PCR; TCRdb lists only in-frame clones, some missing. This sample carries 270,000 or so clones, 81% of them seen once, and the ten largest clones take 2.5% to 3%. The sample taken for sequencing was peripheral blood. Receptor source: an older woman with active or convalescent COVID-19.

This clone was counted ten times or more. The chain recombines TRBV12-5 with TRBJ1-3; D uncertain. Germline V CDR1 and CDR2: LGHNT, FRNRAP. V was shortened by 1 base and J by 0 bases, with 10 bases between the two germline ends. The CDR3 extends over 16 amino acids. The CDR3 protein is CASGLGAGSSGNTIYF. The CDR3, as DNA: TGTGCTAGTGGTTTGGGGGCCGGGAGCTCTGGAAACACCATATATTTT.

This sequence joins TRBV14 and TRBJ1-3, with D maybe TRBD1 (6 bases). V was shortened by 1 base and J by 2 bases, with 6 bases between the two germline ends. The CDR3 totals 14 residues. In germline, CDR1 is SGHDN, CDR2 FVKESK. This CDR3 reads CASSQAGAGNTIYF. CDR3 sequence (DNA): TGTGCCAGCAGCCAAGCAGGGGCTGGAAACACCATATATTTT.

A few counts support this clone. The V gene is TRBV27, the J gene TRBJ1-2; no definite D call. The CDR3 has 14 amino acids. V lost 0 bases to trimming and J lost 3 bases, with 8 bases between them. Germline-derived CDR1 and CDR2 are MNHEY and SMNVEV (reference sequence). In DNA form, the CDR3 reads TGTGCCAGCAGTTTATCGCAGGATTACTATGGCTACACCTTC. It specifies CASSLSQDYYGYTF.

This chain uses TRBV18 with TRBJ2-7, with a possible D match to TRBD1 (5 bases). The CDR3 contains 14 residues. Trimming took off 2 bases at V and 2 bases at J, with 10 bases between the two ends. Germline V gene data show CDR1 as KGHSH and CDR2 as LQKENI. The CDR3 loop is CASSPTDKPYEQYF. CDR3 sequence (DNA): TGTGCCAGCTCACCAACGGACAAACCCTACGAGCAGTACTTC.

This clone was recorded only once. The gene calls are TRBV7-2 and TRBJ2-5; D not certain. With 2 bases removed from V and 5 bases from J, the gap between germline ends came to 9 bases. The CDR3 extends over 13 amino acids. Germline values: CDR1 SGHTA, CDR2 FQGNSA. The CDR3 nucleotides read TGTGCCAGCAGCTTACTAGATACGGAGACCCAGTACTTC. It translates to CASSLLDTETQYF.

This clone was counted once. The rearrangement links TRBV10-3 to TRBJ1-3; D unresolved. Trimming shortened V by 1 base and J by 0 bases, and 4 bases separated the two germline ends. CDR1 is ENHRY and CDR2 is SYGVKD in the germline V gene. CDR3 size: 14 residues. The CDR3 coding sequence is TGTGCCATCAGTGAGTGGAGCTCTGGAAACACCATATATTTT. This sequence encodes CAISEWSSGNTIYF.

The chain carries TRBV19 and TRBJ2-3; tentatively, D is TRBD1 (5 bases). Germline V lookup: CDR1 LNHDA, CDR2 SQIVND (reference sequence). The CDR3 has 15 residues. The V end was cut by 1 base, the J end by 1 base, with 9 bases between. The CDR3: CASSIAQARTDTQYF. The CDR3 DNA sequence: TGTGCCAGTAGTATAGCACAGGCCCGCACAGATACGCAGTATTTT.

The rearrangement links TRBV20-1 to TRBJ2-7; D is perhaps TRBD2 (5 bases). The V gene lost 3 bases and the J gene lost 3 bases, with 15 bases spanning the gap. The CDR3 is 14 residues long. Looked up from germline, CDR1 is DFQATT and CDR2 is SNEGSKA (reference sequence). The CDR3 region has the DNA TGCAGTGCTAGTCCCCTAGCTGGCGGCTACGAGCAGTACTTC. This encodes CSASPLAGGYEQYF.

The V gene is TRBV7-2, the J gene TRBJ2-3; 8 bases fit TRBD1. V dropped 2 bases and J dropped 4; count of bases not matched to a gene: 5. The CDR3 consists of 15 residues. CDR1 and CDR2 from the germline V gene are SGHTA and FQGNSA. This CDR3 reads CASSLISGGPDTQYF. The DNA for the CDR3 is TGTGCCAGCAGCTTAATTTCAGGGGGCCCAGATACGCAGTATTTT.

This clone was counted at least ten times. The CDR3 coding sequence is TGTGCCAGCAGCGCCGGGGGGCCCACGTCCTATGGCTACACCTTC. Translation: CASSAGGPTSYGYTF. This chain joins TRBV9 and TRBJ1-2; D perhaps matches TRBD1 (6 bases). The CDR3 contains 15 residues. Germline CDR1 SGDLS, CDR2 YYNGEE. Trimming stripped 3 bases from V and 4 bases from J, with 16 bases between.

The chain is built from TRBV9 and TRBJ2-1; 8 positions match TRBD2. The V gene's germline CDR1 is SGDLS and CDR2 YYNGEE. The trim removed 0 bases at V and 5 bases at J, leaving 4 bases unmatched. This CDR3 region has 15 residues. This chain's CDR3 is CASSVEGGGNNEQFF. The CDR3 region has the DNA TGTGCCAGCAGCGTAGAGGGCGGGGGGAACAATGAGCAGTTCTTC.

This clone came up a few times. CDR3 sequence: CASSSGLLYGYTF. The CDR3 DNA sequence: TGTGCCAGCAGTTCGGGACTGCTCTATGGCTACACCTTC. The chain recombines TRBV12-3 or TRBV12-4 with TRBJ1-2; possible D gene TRBD1, 5 bases. Trimming pared 4 bases from V and 4 bases from J, leaving 10 bases between. This CDR3 contains 13 residues.

The rearrangement links TRBV5-1 to TRBJ1-3; D unclear. The CDR3 is 17 amino acids. The germline CDR1 and CDR2 sequences are SGHRS and YFSETQ. V lost 4 bases to trimming and J lost 2 bases, with 19 bases between them. In DNA form, the CDR3 reads TGCGCCAGCAGCCCCACCGGGTCTTCACGCCCTGGAAACACCATATATTTT. The encoded protein is CASSPTGSSRPGNTIYF.

The genes are TRBV27 and TRBJ2-1; TRBD2 matches at 13 bases. Per germline, CDR1 MNHEY and CDR2 SMNVEV (reference sequence). Trimming removed 5 bases from V and 3 bases from J; junction bases left unmatched: 13. The CDR3 extends over 19 amino acids. CDR3 sequence (DNA): TGTGCCAGCAGTCCCCCCCACCCGGGACTAGCGGGGCTCTACAATGAGCAGTTCTTC. Its protein product is CASSPPHPGLAGLYNEQFF.

This chain joins TRBV27 and TRBJ2-2; 13 nucleotides match TRBD2. Per the germline V gene, CDR1 is MNHEY and CDR2 is SMNVEV (reference sequence). This CDR3 is 15 amino acids long. Unmatched junction bases numbered 3, after V lost 5 bases and J lost 6 bases. DNA for the CDR3: TGTGCCAGCAGTGGACTAGCGGGGGCGGCCGGGGAGCTGTTTTTT. It specifies CASSGLAGAAGELFF.

The chain employs TRBV27 and TRBJ1-2; 7 bases agree with TRBD1. The CDR3 contains 14 residues. V was clipped by 5 bases and J by 4 bases; unmatched bases: 7. Germline V gives CDR1 MNHEY, CDR2 SMNVEV (reference sequence). The DNA for the CDR3 is TGTGCCAGCAGTCCTACAGGGGTTGGCTATGGCTACACCTTC. Protein product: CASSPTGVGYGYTF.

The chain couples TRBV19 to TRBJ1-5, with 8 bases that match TRBD1. The CDR3 has 16 amino acids. Germline CDR1 LNHDA, CDR2 SQIVND (reference sequence). With 7 bases clipped from V and 5 bases from J, the junction kept 13 bases outside the gene matches. The CDR3 is CASTTFRTGNHQPQHF. The DNA for the CDR3 is TGTGCCAGTACAACCTTCAGGACAGGGAACCATCAGCCCCAGCATTTT. Full variable domain (outside the CDR3, taken from reference TRBV19 and TRBJ1-5): DGGITQSPKYLFRKEGQNVTLSCEQNLNHDAMYWYRQDPGQGLRLIYYSQIVNDFQKGDIAEGYSVSREKKESFPLTVTSAQKNPTAFYLCASTTFRTGNHQPQHFGDGTRLSIL.

This clone was observed once. V is TRBV9 and J is TRBJ2-2; D is unresolved. V lost 2 bases and J lost 2, with 10 bases in between. Germline V gives CDR1 SGDLS, CDR2 YYNGEE. The CDR3 runs 15 residues. DNA of the CDR3: TGTGCCAGCAGCGTCACTTTCCCCAACACCGGGGAGCTGTTTTTT. It translates to CASSVTFPNTGELFF.

The chain has TRBV10-3 and TRBJ2-6; tentative D call: TRBD1 (6 bases). Germline-derived CDR1 and CDR2 are ENHRY and SYGVKD. This CDR3 comprises 18 residues. The V end lost 11 bases, the J end lost 0 bases, and 23 bases lay between the germline ends. The CDR3, as DNA: TGTGCCGTCCATACACCGGGACAAGGGTCCTCTGGGGCCAACGTCCTGACTTTC. Amino acids: CAVHTPGQGSSGANVLTF.

This chain links TRBV20-1 with TRBJ1-2; no clear D gene. Germline loops: CDR1 DFQATT, CDR2 SNEGSKA (reference sequence). Trimming left V 3 bases short and J 5 bases short, with 7 bases between. This CDR3 has 11 residues. This CDR3 reads CSARGRYGYTF. In nucleotides, the CDR3 is TGCAGTGCTAGGGGCAGATATGGCTACACCTTC.

This chain's CDR3 is CASSFITSGTANEKLFF. In DNA form, the CDR3 reads TGTGCCAGCAGTTTCATCACATCCGGGACAGCGAATGAAAAACTGTTTTTT. The V and J genes are TRBV2 and TRBJ1-4; 7 nucleotides line up with TRBD1. The CDR3 is made up of 17 amino acids. Germline V gene lookup returns CDR1 SNHLY and CDR2 FYNNEI. J lost 5 bases, V lost 5 bases, and 14 bases had no gene match.

The chain links TRBV7-9 to TRBJ2-2; D is unclear. The CDR3 has 12 amino acids. Trimming removed 5 bases at V and 1 base at J, with 2 bases between. Germline V gives CDR1 SEHNR, CDR2 FQNEAQ (reference sequence). Here the CDR3 DNA reads TGTGCCAGCAGCCGGAACACCGGGGAGCTGTTTTTT. Translating gives CASSRNTGELFF.

The genes are TRBV4-2 and TRBJ2-7; 10 nucleotides align to TRBD2. Trimming at V came to 4 bases and at J to 2 bases, leaving 8 bases not matched to a gene. The length of the CDR3 is 16 residues. The germline V gene encodes CDR1 LGHNA and CDR2 YNFKEQ. CDR3 protein: CASSLGASGGTYEQYF. The CDR3 DNA is TGTGCCAGCAGCCTGGGCGCTAGCGGGGGAACCTACGAGCAGTACTTC.

This chain connects TRBV6-1 to TRBJ1-2; TRBD1 agrees at 8 bases. The CDR3 is 17 residues long. Germline V lookup: CDR1 MNHNS, CDR2 SASEGT. V trimming: 2 bases; J trimming: 3 bases; junction bases outside the gene matches: 11. The CDR3 region has the DNA TGTGCCAGCAGTGAATATGGACAGGGCTCTGGTGACTATGGCTACACCTTC. It encodes CASSEYGQGSGDYGYTF.

This rearrangement joins TRBV15 to TRBJ1-2, with D possibly matching TRBD1 (5 bases). The CDR3 consists of 13 residues. V was shortened by 1 base and J by 12 bases, with 15 bases between the two germline ends. The germline V gene encodes CDR1 LNHNV and CDR2 YYDKDF (reference sequence). CDR3 residues: CATSRGRTRDHTF. CDR3 in DNA: TGTGCCACCAGCAGAGGAAGGACAAGGGATCACACCTTC.

At least ten counts were recorded for this clone. The chain has TRBV27 and TRBJ1-6; the D is unclear. V dropped 3 bases and J dropped 10 bases, with 16 bases sitting between them. CDR3 length equals 15 residues. Germline V CDR1 and CDR2: MNHEY, SMNVEV (reference sequence). The CDR3 region is CASSFSGRLASPLHF. The CDR3 bases are TGTGCCAGCAGTTTTTCTGGGAGGCTCGCCTCACCCCTCCACTTT.

This clone was seen just once. CDR3 in amino acids: CASSVGAGASTDTQYF. The CDR3, as DNA: TGTGCCAGCAGCGTAGGAGCGGGGGCGAGCACAGATACGCAGTATTTT. The chain has TRBV9 and TRBJ2-3; 8 bases agree with TRBD2. The V gene end was trimmed by 0 bases and the J gene end by 0 bases; junction bases not matched to a gene: 3. CDR3 size: 16 residues. From germline, CDR1 is SGDLS and CDR2 YYNGEE.

This chain joins TRBV6-2 or TRBV6-3 and TRBJ1-1, with 10 bases aligning to TRBD1. V shed 1 base and J 1 base; nucleotides not matched to a gene: 0. This CDR3 has 15 residues. In germline, CDR1 is MNHEY, CDR2 SVGEGT. In DNA, the CDR3 is TGTGCCAGCAGTTACTGGGACAGGGGGAACACTGAAGCTTTCTTT. It is translated as CASSYWDRGNTEAFF.

The rearrangement joins TRBV6-5 to TRBJ1-2; 8 nucleotides match TRBD1. Trimming removed 7 bases from V and 7 bases from J; junction bases left unmatched: 11. Germline V gene lookup returns CDR1 MNHEY and CDR2 SVGAGI. The CDR3 has 14 amino acids. CDR3 nucleotides: TGTGCCAGCACCCGGGACAGGTCGAGGGGTGGCTACACCTTC. This gives the protein CASTRDRSRGGYTF.

The chain links TRBV6-4 to TRBJ2-2; 12 nucleotides agree with TRBD2. J was trimmed by 8 bases and V by 2 bases; bases with no gene match: 3. The CDR3 covers 15 residues. Germline V lookup: CDR1 MRHNA, CDR2 SNTAGT. As DNA, the CDR3 is TGTGCCAGCAGTGACGAGACTAGCGGGGGTGGGGAGCTGTTTTTT. This translates into CASSDETSGGGELFF.

V gene TRBV10-1 combines with J gene TRBJ2-7; perhaps TRBD2 as D (6 bases). Between the trimmed V and J ends, which lost 8 bases and 2 bases, there was a span of 22 bases. Germline V gives CDR1 WNHNN, CDR2 SYGVQD (reference sequence). The CDR3 runs 16 residues. The CDR3 here is CASRVVEGGRPYEQYF. CDR3 sequence (DNA): TGCGCCAGCCGGGTTGTAGAGGGAGGACGTCCCTACGAGCAGTACTTC.